Listed here is a single TCR beta chain. Antigen unknown. The record originates from a study of blood T cells in healthy people across ages. Findings and limits, study-wide: Donor CMV infection status was unknown, possibly confounding age-related changes in expanded clonotypes. With age, beta diversity per million T cells declined roughly linearly, significantly by 30 to 50.

The CDR3 spans 15 residues. In germline, CDR1 is SEHNR, CDR2 FQNEAQ (reference sequence). The V and J ends lost 6 bases and 1 base, in that order; junction bases with no gene match: 6. Using a J-beta primer mix together with a sample-barcoded 5' primer, a second PCR was run for 7 to 11 cycles. Each sample yielded at least 3 million CDR3-containing paired-end reads. A single record per CDR3 protein comes from TCRdb applying MiXCR to the 5' RACE reads. This table holds 1.5 million to 2 million distinct CDR3 sequences, 30% to 40% found once. The sample comprised blood. This chain connects TRBV7-9 to TRBJ1-1, with 9 bases fitting TRBD1. This clonotype was sampled from a human donor in good health. This CDR3 is CASSSEDRGNTEAFF. CDR3 nucleotides: TGTGCCAGCAGTTCAGAGGACAGGGGGAACACTGAAGCTTTCTTT.